These 21 T cell receptor beta chains share one sample of origin, sequenced in a study of PD-1 blockade in classical Hodgkin lymphoma. Every patient relapsed after autologous stem cell transplantation, and brentuximab vedotin exposure varied. Clones were sequenced by immunoSEQ multiplex PCR, and TCRdb holds only the in-frame ones, with some missing. The profile shows around 13,000 clones, 81% of them singletons. This specimen was peripheral blood mononuclear cells (PBMCs), taken at baseline. The receptors were sampled from a human donor with classical Hodgkin lymphoma.

J is TRBJ1-2 and V is TRBV10-3; D is uncertain. This CDR3 contains 15 residues. Germline values: CDR1 ENHRY, CDR2 SYGVKD. The V and J ends lost 0 bases and 6 bases respectively, with 14 bases between them. This CDR3 is CAISESISQLDGYTF. In nucleotides, the CDR3 is TGTGCCATCAGTGAGTCGATCTCTCAGCTTGATGGCTACACCTTC.

The chain is built from TRBV6-1 and TRBJ2-2; D might be TRBD2 (5 bases). CDR3 size: 14 residues. The germline V and J ends were trimmed by 8 bases and 5 bases, with 15 bases remaining between them. CDR1 and CDR2 from the germline V gene are MNHNS and SASEGT. The CDR3 loop is CASPKNWETGELFF. The CDR3 coding sequence is TGTGCCAGCCCTAAGAACTGGGAGACCGGGGAGCTGTTTTTT.

This clone was observed a handful of times. V and J are TRBV6-6 and TRBJ2-1; 8 bases map to TRBD1. CDR3 size: 15 residues. Germline CDR1 and CDR2: MNHNY and SVGAGI (reference sequence). V lost 4 bases, J lost 5 bases, and 7 bases stayed unmatched. CDR3 bases: TGTGCCAGCAGTTCCCAGGGGGCTAGGGACAATGAGCAGTTCTTC. This sequence encodes CASSSQGARDNEQFF.

The rearrangement links TRBV6-4 to TRBJ2-1; 14 positions match TRBD2. Germline CDR1 MRHNA, CDR2 SNTAGT. This CDR3 contains 15 residues. J was trimmed by 6 bases and V by 4 bases; bases with no gene match: 2. CDR3 amino acids: CASSAGTSGGNEQFF. CDR3 sequence (DNA): TGTGCCAGCAGTGCCGGGACTAGCGGGGGCAATGAGCAGTTCTTC.

The table lists this clone with a count of one. The chain combines TRBV7-8 with TRBJ2-3; D call uncertain. The CDR3 is made up of 14 amino acids. Germline-derived CDR1 and CDR2 are SGHVS and FQNEAQ. The V end was cut by 1 base, the J end by 6 bases, with 11 bases between. As DNA, the CDR3 is TGTGCCAGCAGCTTAGACCGAACCGAGGATACGCAGTATTTT. It yields the protein CASSLDRTEDTQYF. The full variable domain, completed using reference TRBV7-8 and TRBJ2-3, is GAGVSQSPRYKVAKRGQDVALRCDPISGHVSLFWYQQALGQGPEFLTYFQNEAQLDKSGLPSDRFFAERPEGSVSTLKIQRTQQEDSAVYLCASSLDRTEDTQYFGPGTRLTVL.

The chain joins TRBV27 to TRBJ2-1; 9 nucleotides agree with TRBD1. The V gene's germline CDR1 is MNHEY and CDR2 SMNVEV (reference sequence). The J segment lost 4 bases and the V segment lost 4 bases, leaving 5 bases of the junction unmatched. CDR3 size: 15 residues. CDR3 in amino acids: CASSSETGGYNEQFF. The CDR3 DNA is TGTGCCAGCAGTTCCGAGACAGGGGGATACAATGAGCAGTTCTTC.

CDR3 protein: CASPLGDRTNEKLFF. The CDR3 nucleotides read TGTGCAAGTCCCCTCGGTGACAGAACTAATGAAAAACTGTTTTTT. V gene TRBV12-2 combines with J gene TRBJ1-4; the table's D call, TRBD1, was not checked against the DNA. TRBV12-2 is described as a pseudogene. The CDR3 runs to 15 residues.

The chain employs TRBV18 and TRBJ1-1; 8 bases map to TRBD1. This CDR3 region has 16 residues. The V and J ends lost 3 bases and 3 bases, in that order; junction bases with no gene match: 9. CDR1 and CDR2 (germline): KGHSH, LQKENI. The CDR3 region is CASSPRDRIRHTEAFF. The CDR3 DNA is TGTGCCAGCTCACCTCGGGACAGGATCAGGCACACTGAAGCTTTCTTT. The full variable domain, rest sourced from reference TRBV18 and TRBJ1-1, is NAGVMQNPRHLVRRRGQEARLRCSPMKGHSHVYWYRQLPEEGLKFMVYLQKENIIDESGMPKERFSAEFPKEGPSILRIQQVVRGDSAAYFCASSPRDRIRHTEAFFGQGTRLTVV.

The chain joins TRBV7-9 to TRBJ2-3; TRBD2 is a possible D gene (6 bases). The CDR3 length is 13 residues. V was cut by 6 bases and J by 4 bases, with 11 bases left in between. Germline assignment: CDR1 SEHNR and CDR2 FQNEAQ (reference sequence). The CDR3 sequence: CASRLGEADTQYF. For the CDR3, the DNA is TGTGCCAGCAGACTAGGGGAGGCAGATACGCAGTATTTT.

By proportion, this clone is medium-sized. The same CDR3 also results from other DNA sequences found in this sample. The chain couples TRBV30 to TRBJ1-6; D not certain. The length of the CDR3 is 14 residues. Per the germline V gene, CDR1 is GTSNPN and CDR2 is SVGIG (reference sequence). V lost 0 bases, J lost 10 bases, and 13 bases lay in between. Written as DNA, the CDR3 is TGTGCCTGGAGTGTTCGAGGTCGACGGTCACCCCTCCACTTT. Its protein is CAWSVRGRRSPLHF.

The chain has TRBV7-6 and TRBJ2-7, with D tentatively TRBD1 (5 bases). The CDR3 is 11 residues long. Germline-derived CDR1 and CDR2 are SGHVS and FNYEAQ. Trimming pared 1 base from V and 7 bases from J, leaving 5 bases between. CDR3 bases: TGTGCCAGCAGCTTAGGGACAGAGCAGTACTTC. Its translation is CASSLGTEQYF.

The chain employs TRBV7-2 and TRBJ2-7; 8 bases are shared with TRBD2. CDR1 and CDR2 (germline): SGHTA, FQGNSA. This CDR3 region has 15 residues. The V and J ends lost 2 bases and 7 bases, in that order; junction bases with no gene match: 10. CDR3 DNA sequence: TGTGCCAGCAGCTTAAGGCGGGGGGACTCGGGAGAGCAGTACTTC. Protein sequence: CASSLRRGDSGEQYF.

The chain combines TRBV29-1 with TRBJ2-1; TRBD2 matches 16 bases. This CDR3 spans 22 amino acids. CDR1 and CDR2 from the germline V gene are SQVTM and ANQGSEA. V lost 0 bases, J lost 4 bases, and 18 bases stayed unmatched. CDR3 DNA: TGCAGCGTTGAAGATAATTGGCAGGGCGGGACTAGCGGGGGGGCCTGGTACAATGAGCAGTTCTTC. This gives the protein CSVEDNWQGGTSGGAWYNEQFF.

The gene calls are TRBV7-2 and TRBJ2-7; 8 nucleotides match TRBD1. Germline assignment: CDR1 SGHTA and CDR2 FQGNSA. The J segment lost 0 bases and the V segment lost 5 bases, leaving 6 bases of the junction unmatched. There are 15 residues in the CDR3. In nucleotides, the CDR3 is TGTGCCAGCAGCCGAACAGGGGGTAGCTCCTACGAGCAGTACTTC. Protein: CASSRTGGSSYEQYF. The whole variable domain, remainder taken from reference TRBV7-2 and TRBJ2-7, is GAGVSQSPSNKVTEKGKDVELRCDPISGHTALYWYRQSLGQGLEFLIYFQGNSAPDKSGLPSDRFSAERTGGSVSTLTIQRTQQEDSAVYLCASSRTGGSSYEQYFGPGTRLTVT.

V gene TRBV6-1 combines with J gene TRBJ1-1; no firm D call. Germline V gives CDR1 MNHNS, CDR2 SASEGT. The CDR3 sequence is 14 residues long. V lost 6 bases and J 4 bases, leaving 15 bases between the germline ends. Here the CDR3 reads CASRTTALSTEAFF. Written as DNA, the CDR3 is TGTGCCAGCAGGACGACGGCGTTGTCCACTGAAGCTTTCTTT.

The chain couples TRBV7-8 to TRBJ1-1, with D possibly TRBD1 on 5 matching bases. V lost 1 base and J lost 4, with 10 bases in between. This CDR3 has 14 amino acids. Germline V lookup: CDR1 SGHVS, CDR2 FQNEAQ. CDR3 region: CASSLGAGSTEAFF. CDR3 DNA: TGTGCCAGCAGCTTAGGCGCAGGGAGCACTGAAGCTTTCTTT.

Regarding this clone: This sample includes further DNA sequences coding for the same CDR3. The rearrangement joins TRBV5-1 to TRBJ2-3; D gene ambiguous. Looked up from germline, CDR1 is SGHRS and CDR2 is YFSETQ. V was clipped by 4 bases and J by 0 bases, with 0 bases between them. The CDR3 totals 11 residues. CDR3 DNA: TGCGCCAGCAGCAGCACAGATACGCAGTATTTT. This encodes CASSSTDTQYF.

The rearrangement links TRBV28 to TRBJ2-5; 10 bases line up with TRBD2. The CDR3 length is 15 residues. From germline, CDR1 is MDHEN and CDR2 SYDVKM. V lost 2 bases, J lost 5 bases, and 5 bases stayed unmatched. Written as DNA, the CDR3 is TGTGCCAGCAGTTTACCCGGGACTAGCGCGGAGACCCAGTACTTC. Its protein product is CASSLPGTSAETQYF.

The chain uses TRBV6-5 and TRBJ2-1, with TRBD1 matching over 7 bases. From germline, CDR1 is MNHEY and CDR2 SVGAGI. The length of the CDR3 is 14 residues. V dropped 6 bases and J dropped 6; count of bases not matched to a gene: 8. Here the CDR3 DNA reads TGTGCCAGCAGGATTGACAGGGTGGGCAATGAGCAGTTCTTC. This translates into CASRIDRVGNEQFF.

This clone was counted between two and nine times. The rearrangement links TRBV10-3 to TRBJ1-3; D ambiguous. This CDR3 contains 13 residues. V was shortened by 7 bases and J by 1 base, with 8 bases between the two germline ends. Per the germline V gene, CDR1 is ENHRY and CDR2 is SYGVKD. This CDR3 is CAINGPSGNTIYF. DNA of the CDR3: TGTGCCATCAACGGGCCTTCTGGAAACACCATATATTTT.

V usage is TRBV27 and J usage is TRBJ1-2; 7 bases are shared with TRBD1. The CDR3 sequence is 14 residues long. V gave up 3 bases and J gave up 6 bases; unmatched junction bases: 7. Germline lookup yields CDR1 MNHEY and CDR2 SMNVEV (reference sequence). The DNA for the CDR3 is TGTGCCAGCAGTTTGGGACAGCCAAATCATGGCTACACCTTC. Residues: CASSLGQPNHGYTF.